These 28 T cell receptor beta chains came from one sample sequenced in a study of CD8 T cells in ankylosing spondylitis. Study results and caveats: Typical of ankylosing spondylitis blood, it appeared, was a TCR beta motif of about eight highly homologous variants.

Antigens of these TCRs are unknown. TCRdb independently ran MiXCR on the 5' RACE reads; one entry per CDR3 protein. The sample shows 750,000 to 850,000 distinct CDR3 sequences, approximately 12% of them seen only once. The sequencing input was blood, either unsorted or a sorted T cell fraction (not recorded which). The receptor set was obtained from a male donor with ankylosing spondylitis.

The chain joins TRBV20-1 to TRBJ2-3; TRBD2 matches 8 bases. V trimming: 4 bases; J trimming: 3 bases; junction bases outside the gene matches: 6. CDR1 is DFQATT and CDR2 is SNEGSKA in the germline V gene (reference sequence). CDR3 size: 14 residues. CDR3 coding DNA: TGCAGTGCTAAGAGGGGCGGGAGGACAGATACGCAGTATTTT. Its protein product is CSAKRGGRTDTQYF.

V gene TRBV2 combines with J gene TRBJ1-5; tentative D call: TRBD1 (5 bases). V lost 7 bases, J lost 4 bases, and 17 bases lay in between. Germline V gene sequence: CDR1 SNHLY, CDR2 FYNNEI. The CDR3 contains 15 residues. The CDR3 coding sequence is TGTGCCAGCACTGGGGACGCCCAAGTTAATCAGCCCCAGCATTTT. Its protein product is CASTGDAQVNQPQHF.

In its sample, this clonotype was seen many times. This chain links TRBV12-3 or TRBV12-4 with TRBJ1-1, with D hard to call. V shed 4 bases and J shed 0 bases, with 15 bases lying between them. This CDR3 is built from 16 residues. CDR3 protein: CASSYLLGRMNTEAFF. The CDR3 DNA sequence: TGTGCCAGCAGTTACCTTTTAGGACGGATGAACACTGAAGCTTTCTTT.

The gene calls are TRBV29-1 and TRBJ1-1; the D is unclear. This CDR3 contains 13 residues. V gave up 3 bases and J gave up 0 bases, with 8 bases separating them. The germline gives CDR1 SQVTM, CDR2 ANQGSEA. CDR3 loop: CSVDRQVNTEAFF. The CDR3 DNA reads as TGCAGCGTTGACAGGCAGGTGAACACTGAAGCTTTCTTT.

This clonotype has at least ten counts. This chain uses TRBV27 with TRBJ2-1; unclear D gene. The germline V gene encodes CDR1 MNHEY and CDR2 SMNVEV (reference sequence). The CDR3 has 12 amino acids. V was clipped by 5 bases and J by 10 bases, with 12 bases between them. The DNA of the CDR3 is TGTGCCAGCAGTCTCAACACCATGGAGCAGTTCTTC. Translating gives CASSLNTMEQFF.

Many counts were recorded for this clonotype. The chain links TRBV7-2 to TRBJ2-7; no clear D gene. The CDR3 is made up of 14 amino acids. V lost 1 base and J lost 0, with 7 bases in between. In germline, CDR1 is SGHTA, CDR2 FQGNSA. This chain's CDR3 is CASSLGANSYEQYF. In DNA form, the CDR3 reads TGTGCCAGCAGCTTAGGAGCTAACTCCTACGAGCAGTACTTC.

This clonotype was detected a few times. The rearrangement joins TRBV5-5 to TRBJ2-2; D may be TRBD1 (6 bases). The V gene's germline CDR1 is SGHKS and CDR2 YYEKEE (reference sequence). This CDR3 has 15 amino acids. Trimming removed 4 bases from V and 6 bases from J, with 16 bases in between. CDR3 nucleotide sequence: TGTGCCAGCAGCCCTGGGGCAGGGGAACCCGGGGAGCTGTTTTTT. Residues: CASSPGAGEPGELFF. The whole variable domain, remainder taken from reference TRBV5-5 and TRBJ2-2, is DAGVTQSPTHLIKTRGQQVTLRCSPISGHKSVSWYQQVLGQGPQFIFQYYEKEERGRGNFPDRFSARQFPNYSSELNVNALLLGDSALYLCASSPGAGEPGELFFGEGSRLTVL.

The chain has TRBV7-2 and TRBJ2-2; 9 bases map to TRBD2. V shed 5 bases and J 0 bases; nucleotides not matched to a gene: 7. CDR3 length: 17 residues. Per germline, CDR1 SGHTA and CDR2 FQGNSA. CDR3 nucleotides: TGTGCCAGCAGCCCGACTAGCGGAGTATCGAACACCGGGGAGCTGTTTTTT. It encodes CASSPTSGVSNTGELFF.

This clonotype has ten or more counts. CDR3 residues: CSAGRDRVSYEQYF. The CDR3, as DNA: TGCAGCGCCGGCCGGGACAGGGTATCCTACGAGCAGTACTTC. The chain employs TRBV29-1 and TRBJ2-7, with 9 bases matching TRBD1. J was trimmed by 1 base and V by 7 bases; bases with no gene match: 8. This CDR3 region has 14 residues. From germline, CDR1 is SQVTM and CDR2 ANQGSEA.

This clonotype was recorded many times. The CDR3 DNA follows: TGTGCCAGCAGCTTAGTTGGGGCAGGGTGGAAGAACGAGCAGTACTTC. Residues: CASSLVGAGWKNEQYF. This rearrangement joins TRBV7-8 to TRBJ2-7; a possible D gene is TRBD1 (5 bases). The V and J ends lost 1 base and 5 bases respectively, with 18 bases between them. This CDR3 has 16 amino acids. The V gene's germline CDR1 is SGHVS and CDR2 FQNEAQ.

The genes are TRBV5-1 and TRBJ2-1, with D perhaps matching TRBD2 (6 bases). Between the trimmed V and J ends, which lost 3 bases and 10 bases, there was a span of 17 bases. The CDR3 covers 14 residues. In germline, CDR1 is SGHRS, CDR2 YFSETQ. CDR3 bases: TGCGCCAGCAGCTACGAAATTAGCGGACCAGAGCAGTTCTTC. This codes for CASSYEISGPEQFF.

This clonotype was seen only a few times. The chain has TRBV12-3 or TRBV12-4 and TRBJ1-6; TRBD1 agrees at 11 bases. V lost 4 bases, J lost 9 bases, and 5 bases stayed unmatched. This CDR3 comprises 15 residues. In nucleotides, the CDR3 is TGTGCCAGCAGTTGGGACAGGGGGAAGGGTTCACCCCTCCACTTT. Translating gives CASSWDRGKGSPLHF.

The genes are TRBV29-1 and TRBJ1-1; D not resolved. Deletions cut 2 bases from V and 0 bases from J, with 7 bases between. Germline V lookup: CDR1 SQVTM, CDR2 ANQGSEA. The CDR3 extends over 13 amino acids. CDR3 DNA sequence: TGCAGCGTTGAATCGTACATGAACACTGAAGCTTTCTTT. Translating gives CSVESYMNTEAFF.

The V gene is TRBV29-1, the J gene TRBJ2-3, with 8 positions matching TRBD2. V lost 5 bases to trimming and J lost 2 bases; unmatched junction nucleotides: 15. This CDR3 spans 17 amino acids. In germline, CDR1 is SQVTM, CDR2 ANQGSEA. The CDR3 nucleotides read TGCAGCGTTCGGGGGGGCTTTATGGGAGGGCCCACAGATACGCAGTATTTT. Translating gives CSVRGGFMGGPTDTQYF.

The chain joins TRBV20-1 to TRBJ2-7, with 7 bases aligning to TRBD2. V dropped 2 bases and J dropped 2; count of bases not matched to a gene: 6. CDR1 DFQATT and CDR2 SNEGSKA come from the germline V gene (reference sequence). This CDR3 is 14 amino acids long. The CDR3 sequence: CSARRSTSPYEQYF. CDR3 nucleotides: TGCAGTGCTAGAAGGTCGACTAGCCCCTACGAGCAGTACTTC.

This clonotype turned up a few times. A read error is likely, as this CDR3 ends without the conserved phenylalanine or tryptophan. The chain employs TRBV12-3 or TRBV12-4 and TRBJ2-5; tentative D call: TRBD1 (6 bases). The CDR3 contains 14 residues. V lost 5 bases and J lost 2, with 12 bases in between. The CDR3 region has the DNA TGTGCCAGCAGTGGTAGAGGGGGACAAGAGACCCAGTACCTC. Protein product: CASSGRGGQETQYL.

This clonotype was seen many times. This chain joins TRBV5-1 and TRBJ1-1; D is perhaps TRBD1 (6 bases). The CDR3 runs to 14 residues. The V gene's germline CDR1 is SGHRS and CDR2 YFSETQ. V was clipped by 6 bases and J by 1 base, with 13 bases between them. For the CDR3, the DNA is TGCGCCAGCATGCCTGGGGGGGCGAACACTGAAGCTTTCTTT. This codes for CASMPGGANTEAFF.

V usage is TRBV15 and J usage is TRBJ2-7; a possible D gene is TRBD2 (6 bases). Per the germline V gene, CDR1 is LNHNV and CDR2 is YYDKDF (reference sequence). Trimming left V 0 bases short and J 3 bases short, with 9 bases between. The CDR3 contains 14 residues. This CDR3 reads CATSREWGVYEQYF. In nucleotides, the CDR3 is TGTGCCACCAGCAGAGAATGGGGGGTCTACGAGCAGTACTTC.

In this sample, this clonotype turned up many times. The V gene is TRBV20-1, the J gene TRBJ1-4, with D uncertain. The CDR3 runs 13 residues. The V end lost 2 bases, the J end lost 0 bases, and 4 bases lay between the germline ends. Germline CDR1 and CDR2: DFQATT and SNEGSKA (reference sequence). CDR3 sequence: CSARHATNEKLFF. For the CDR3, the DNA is TGCAGTGCTAGACACGCAACTAATGAAAAACTGTTTTTT.

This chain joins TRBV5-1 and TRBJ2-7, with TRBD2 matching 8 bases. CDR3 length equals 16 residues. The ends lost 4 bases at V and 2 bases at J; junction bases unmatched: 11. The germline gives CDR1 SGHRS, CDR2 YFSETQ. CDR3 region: CASSRGESGSTYEQYF. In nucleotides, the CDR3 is TGCGCCAGCAGCCGAGGCGAGAGCGGGAGTACCTACGAGCAGTACTTC. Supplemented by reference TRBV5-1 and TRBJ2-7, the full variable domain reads KAGVTQTPRYLIKTRGQQVTLSCSPISGHRSVSWYQQTPGQGLQFLFEYFSETQRNKGNFPGRFSGRQFSNSRSEMNVSTLELGDSALYLCASSRGESGSTYEQYFGPGTRLTVT.

The CDR3 nucleotides read TGTGCCACCAGCAGAGGGAGGGGACAGGGCCTAGCCAAAAACATTCAGTACTTC. This codes for CATSRGRGQGLAKNIQYF. The chain has TRBV15 and TRBJ2-4; 9 bases line up with TRBD1. The junction had 7 bases not matched to a gene; V was cut back by 1 base and J by 0 bases. The CDR3 runs 18 residues. CDR1 and CDR2 from the germline V gene are LNHNV and YYDKDF (reference sequence).

CDR3 loop: CASSLLVGTAPYEQYF. CDR3 DNA sequence: TGTGCCAGCAGCTTGCTGGTCGGAACGGCCCCCTACGAGCAGTACTTC. The gene calls are TRBV5-6 and TRBJ2-7; D unresolved. The CDR3 extends over 16 amino acids. Per germline, CDR1 SGHDT and CDR2 YYEEEE. V shed 1 base and J shed 2 bases, with 16 bases lying between them. Supplemented by reference TRBV5-6 and TRBJ2-7, the full variable domain reads DAGVTQSPTHLIKTRGQQVTLRCSPKSGHDTVSWYQQALGQGPQFIFQYYEEEERQRGNFPDRFSGHQFPNYSSELNVNALLLGDSALYLCASSLLVGTAPYEQYFGPGTRLTVT.

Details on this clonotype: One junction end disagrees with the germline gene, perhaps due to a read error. The CDR3 DNA reads TGTGTCATCAGCCGGACAGGGGACTCCTACGAGCAGTACTTC. This sequence encodes CVISRTGDSYEQYF. The chain has TRBV10-3 and TRBJ2-7; 9 bases match TRBD1. Germline lookup yields CDR1 ENHRY and CDR2 SYGVKD. The CDR3 consists of 14 residues.

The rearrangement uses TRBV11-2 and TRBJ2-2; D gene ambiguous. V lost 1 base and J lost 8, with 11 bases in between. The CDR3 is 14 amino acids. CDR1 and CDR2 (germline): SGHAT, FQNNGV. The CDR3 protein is CASSLVSRLGELFF. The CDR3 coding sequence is TGTGCCAGCAGCTTAGTGTCTCGACTTGGGGAGCTGTTTTTT.

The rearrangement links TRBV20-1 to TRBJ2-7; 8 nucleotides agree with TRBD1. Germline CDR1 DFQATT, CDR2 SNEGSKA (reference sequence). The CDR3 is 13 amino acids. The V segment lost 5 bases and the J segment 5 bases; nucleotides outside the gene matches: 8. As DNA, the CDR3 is TGCAGTGCTCAGCGACAGGGGATCGACGAGCAGTACTTC. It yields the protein CSAQRQGIDEQYF.

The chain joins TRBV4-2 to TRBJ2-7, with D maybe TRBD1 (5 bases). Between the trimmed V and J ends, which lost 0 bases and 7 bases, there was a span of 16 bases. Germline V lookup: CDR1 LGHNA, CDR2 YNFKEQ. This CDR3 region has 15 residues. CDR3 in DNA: TGTGCCAGCAGCCAAGAGGGGCAGGCCGTCGGGGAGCAGTACTTC. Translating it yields CASSQEGQAVGEQYF.

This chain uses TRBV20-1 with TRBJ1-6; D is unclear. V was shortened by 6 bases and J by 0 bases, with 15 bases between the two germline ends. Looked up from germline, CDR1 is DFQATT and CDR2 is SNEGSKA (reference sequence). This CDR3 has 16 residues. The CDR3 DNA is TGCAGTGCCCCGATTCGGTTTTCCTCCTATAATTCACCCCTCCACTTT. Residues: CSAPIRFSSYNSPLHF.

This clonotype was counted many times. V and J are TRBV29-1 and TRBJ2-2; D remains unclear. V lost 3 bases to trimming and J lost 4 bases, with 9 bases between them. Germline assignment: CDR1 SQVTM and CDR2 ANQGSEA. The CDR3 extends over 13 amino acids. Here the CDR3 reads CSVDGRFTGELFF. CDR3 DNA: TGCAGCGTTGATGGGCGGTTCACCGGGGAGCTGTTTTTT.